One and the same sample provided the 17 T cell receptor beta chains below, sequenced in a study of blood T cell repertoires in COVID-19. Sequenced by immunoSEQ multiplex PCR; TCRdb stores in-frame clones only, minus some. The table records about 98,000 clones, over 70% of them present only once. The sequenced material came from peripheral blood. All receptors derive from a man between 65 and 80 years old with acute or convalescent COVID-19.

The chain links TRBV15 to TRBJ2-5; TRBD2 matches 9 bases. CDR3 length: 16 amino acids. With 1 base clipped from V and 5 bases from J, the junction kept 8 bases outside the gene matches. CDR1 is LNHNV, CDR2 YYDKDF, per germline (reference sequence). The CDR3 here is CATSRAEREDRETQYF. The CDR3 DNA sequence: TGTGCCACCAGCAGAGCCGAGCGGGAGGATCGGGAGACCCAGTACTTC. Combining the CDR3 with reference TRBV15 and TRBJ2-5 gives the whole variable domain DAMVIQNPRYQVTQFGKPVTLSCSQTLNHNVMYWYQQKSSQAPKLLFHYYDKDFNNEADTPDNFQSRRPNTSFCFLDIRSPGLGDTAMYLCATSRAEREDRETQYFGPGTRLLVL.

A few counts support this clone. This chain joins TRBV23-1 and TRBJ1-2; perhaps TRBD1 as D (5 bases). TRBV23-1 is reported as an ORF; its role is uncertain. Trimming removed 2 bases at V and 0 bases at J, with 28 bases between. This CDR3 is built from 21 residues. CDR3 loop: CASSQSGDLGPQTITNYGYTF. CDR3 bases: TGCGCCAGCAGTCAAAGCGGGGACTTGGGTCCACAGACCATTACTAACTATGGCTACACCTTC.

The chain uses TRBV27 and TRBJ2-5; 10 bases are a match to TRBD2. The trim removed 1 base at V and 1 base at J, leaving 3 bases unmatched. CDR1 is MNHEY and CDR2 is SMNVEV in the germline V gene (reference sequence). The CDR3 totals 16 residues. The CDR3 region has the DNA TGTGCCAGCAGTTTATTAAGGACTAGCGGCCAAGAGACCCAGTACTTC. It specifies CASSLLRTSGQETQYF.

The chain links TRBV7-2 to TRBJ1-2; 8 bases are shared with TRBD1. V gave up 1 base and J gave up 3 bases; unmatched junction bases: 4. The length of the CDR3 is 15 residues. Looked up from germline, CDR1 is SGHTA and CDR2 is FQGNSA. Here the CDR3 DNA reads TGTGCCAGCAGCTTAGGGGACAGGAGATACTATGGCTACACCTTC. Residues: CASSLGDRRYYGYTF.

This chain uses TRBV12-3 or TRBV12-4 with TRBJ1-5, with no clear D. V was shortened by 6 bases and J by 6 bases, with 12 bases between the two germline ends. This CDR3 spans 13 amino acids. CDR3 sequence (DNA): TGTGCCAGCAGCCCGGACTGGGGTCAGCCCCAGCATTTT. This sequence encodes CASSPDWGQPQHF.

The V gene is TRBV11-3, the J gene TRBJ2-1; the D is unclear. Germline CDR1 SGHNT, CDR2 YENEEA. The CDR3 consists of 13 residues. V gave up 2 bases and J gave up 7 bases, with 9 bases separating them. DNA for the CDR3: TGTGCCAGCAGCTTACCTAGTTCTAATGAGCAGTTCTTC. Amino acids: CASSLPSSNEQFF. The full variable domain, completed using reference TRBV11-3 and TRBJ2-1, is EAGVVQSPRYKIIEKKQPVAFWCNPISGHNTLYWYLQNLGQGPELLIRYENEEAVDDSQLPKDRFSAERLKGVDSTLKIQPAELGDSAVYLCASSLPSSNEQFFGPGTRLTVL.

This clone came up a few times. The rearrangement links TRBV12-3 or TRBV12-4 to TRBJ1-1; D may be TRBD1 (5 bases). This CDR3 comprises 13 residues. Trimming stripped 6 bases from V and 1 base from J, with 9 bases between. CDR3 amino acids: CASSPTGNTEAFF. The DNA of the CDR3 is TGTGCCAGCAGCCCTACAGGGAACACTGAAGCTTTCTTT.

The table lists this clone with a count of one. J is TRBJ1-2 and V is TRBV29-1; possible D gene TRBD1, 5 bases. The V end was cut by 4 bases, the J end by 0 bases, with 12 bases between. This CDR3 spans 14 amino acids. Germline V gene sequence: CDR1 SQVTM, CDR2 ANQGSEA. The CDR3 here is CSVGGGNTNYGYTF. The CDR3 bases are TGCAGCGTTGGGGGGGGAAATACTAACTATGGCTACACCTTC.

The chain is built from TRBV11-3 and TRBJ2-1; the match to TRBD1 covers 7 bases. This CDR3 region has 16 residues. V lost 1 base to trimming and J lost 7 bases; unmatched junction nucleotides: 10. Germline loops: CDR1 SGHNT, CDR2 YENEEA. CDR3 amino acids: CASSLGGAGGRNEQFF. The DNA of the CDR3 is TGTGCCAGCAGCTTAGGTGGGGCAGGGGGAAGGAATGAGCAGTTCTTC.

This clone has more than one count but fewer than ten. The chain carries TRBV9 and TRBJ1-2; D perhaps matches TRBD1 (6 bases). V lost 4 bases to trimming and J lost 0 bases, with 13 bases between them. This CDR3 comprises 15 residues. Germline CDR1 SGDLS, CDR2 YYNGEE. The CDR3 spells CASSIRTDANYGYTF. The DNA of the CDR3 is TGTGCCAGCAGCATCCGGACAGACGCTAACTATGGCTACACCTTC.

The chain combines TRBV7-9 with TRBJ2-7, with D perhaps matching TRBD2 (5 bases). The CDR3 sequence is 13 residues long. CDR1 is SEHNR and CDR2 is FQNEAQ in the germline V gene (reference sequence). V was trimmed by 5 bases and J by 6 bases, leaving 14 bases between them. The CDR3 region has the DNA TGTGCCAGCAGCCGATCGGGGTCGGCCGAGCAGTACTTC. It translates to CASSRSGSAEQYF. Combining the CDR3 with reference TRBV7-9 and TRBJ2-7 gives the whole variable domain DTGVSQNPRHKITKRGQNVTFRCDPISEHNRLYWYRQTLGQGPEFLTYFQNEAQLEKSRLLSDRFSAERPKGSFSTLEIQRTEQGDSAMYLCASSRSGSAEQYFGPGTRLTVT.

The V call is TRBV3-1 (or the pseudogene TRBV3-2), the J call TRBJ2-5; TRBD2 aligns across 9 bases. CDR3 length equals 17 residues. The germline gives CDR1 LGHDT, CDR2 YNNKEL (reference sequence). V gave up 0 bases and J gave up 4 bases; unmatched junction bases: 9. The chain's CDR3 is CASSQDRGSGSPETQYF. CDR3 DNA: TGTGCCAGCAGCCAAGATCGGGGTAGCGGGAGCCCAGAGACCCAGTACTTC.

The chain links TRBV3-1 (or the pseudogene TRBV3-2) to TRBJ2-5, with a weak D call TRBD2 (6 bases). Germline-derived CDR1 and CDR2 are LGHDT and YNNKEL (reference sequence). Deletions cut 4 bases from V and 7 bases from J, with 7 bases between. This CDR3 is built from 11 residues. DNA of the CDR3: TGTGCCAGCAGCCGGGACTTGACCCAGTACTTC. Amino acids: CASSRDLTQYF.

The rearrangement joins TRBV6-1 to TRBJ1-4, with D perhaps matching TRBD1 (5 bases). The V gene lost 0 bases and the J gene lost 3 bases, with 14 bases spanning the gap. This CDR3 has 17 amino acids. Germline CDR1 reads MNHNS; CDR2 reads SASEGT. The CDR3 DNA is TGTGCCAGCAGTGAAGCTATTCAGGGCTTGGCTAATGAAAAACTGTTTTTT. Its protein is CASSEAIQGLANEKLFF.

The rearrangement uses TRBV11-1 and TRBJ2-3; the D gene is possibly TRBD2 (6 bases). The V end was cut by 4 bases, the J end by 6 bases, with 11 bases between. Per the germline V gene, CDR1 is SGHAT and CDR2 is FQDESV (reference sequence). CDR3 length: 13 amino acids. The CDR3 is CASSWGVADTQYF. The CDR3 DNA is TGTGCCAGCAGCTGGGGGGTGGCGGATACGCAGTATTTT.

Only one count was recorded for this clone. The chain combines TRBV5-1 with TRBJ1-4, with TRBD1 matching over 8 bases. There are 14 residues in the CDR3. The J segment lost 7 bases and the V segment lost 1 base, leaving 3 bases of the junction unmatched. The germline CDR1 and CDR2 sequences are SGHRS and YFSETQ. The CDR3 protein is CASSLNGQGEKLFF. CDR3 coding DNA: TGCGCCAGCAGCTTGAACGGACAGGGTGAAAAACTGTTTTTT.

This clone was counted only a few times. The chain recombines TRBV9 with TRBJ2-3, with TRBD1 as a possible D gene (6 bases). The ends were cut back, 5 bases at V and 2 bases at J, with 12 bases in the middle. The CDR3 runs to 14 residues. Per the germline V gene, CDR1 is SGDLS and CDR2 is YYNGEE. The CDR3 sequence: CASSQQGLTDTQYF. CDR3 nucleotides: TGTGCCAGCAGTCAACAGGGTCTCACAGATACGCAGTATTTT. The full variable domain, with the rest looked up from reference TRBV9 and TRBJ2-3, is DSGVTQTPKHLITATGQRVTLRCSPRSGDLSVYWYQQSLDQGLQFLIQYYNGEERAKGNILERFSAQQFPDLHSELNLSSLELGDSALYFCASSQQGLTDTQYFGPGTRLTVL.